This entry lists 22 T cell receptor beta chains sequenced from one sample in a study of cytomegalovirus exposure and HLA in healthy donors (dated by TCRdb to the late 2010s). The library was produced with the immunoSEQ multiplex PCR assay. The table comes from immuneACCESS by way of TCRdb, which keeps in-frame sequences with V and J called. Part of the clones is missing from these tables; in studies checked, under half for an unresolved V gene and the rest for unknown reasons. In this sample the table shows under 85,000 clones, roughly 94% of which occur a single time. Of the sample, approximately 3.3% is held by the ten largest clones. Sequenced sample: PBMCs. The receptors here all came from a woman aged 18-29 years in good health and CMV-seropositive.

V usage is TRBV4-2 and J usage is TRBJ2-5; the match to TRBD2 covers 13 bases. The CDR3 is 17 amino acids. Germline V gene data show CDR1 as LGHNA and CDR2 as YNFKEQ. The ends lost 0 bases at V and 5 bases at J; junction bases unmatched: 6. For the CDR3, the DNA is TGTGCCAGCAGCCAAGATATGACTAGCGGGGGGTTGGAGACCCAGTACTTC. It yields the protein CASSQDMTSGGLETQYF.

The chain links TRBV9 to TRBJ1-4; 9 nucleotides agree with TRBD1. The CDR3 is 17 residues long. Trimming took 5 bases from V and 0 from J; bases not matched to a gene: 8. Germline lookup yields CDR1 SGDLS and CDR2 YYNGEE. DNA for the CDR3: TGTGCCAGCAGTGAACGGGGACAGGGACCAACTAATGAAAAACTGTTTTTT. Translation: CASSERGQGPTNEKLFF.

This clone has a single count. The rearrangement joins TRBV12-5 to TRBJ2-3; D possibly corresponds to TRBD1 (6 bases). The CDR3 is 17 amino acids. Germline CDR1 reads LGHNT; CDR2 reads FRNRAP. Trimming removed 1 base from V and 3 bases from J, with 17 bases in between. The CDR3 bases are TGTGCTAGTGGTTTGGCCGAAACAGGGATTCTAACAGATACGCAGTATTTT. Protein sequence: CASGLAETGILTDTQYF.

This chain connects TRBV28 to TRBJ1-5, with TRBD1 matching 8 bases. The V gene's germline CDR1 is MDHEN and CDR2 SYDVKM. After removal of 7 bases from V and 7 bases from J, the junction contained 9 bases not matched to a gene. There are 14 residues in the CDR3. The CDR3 sequence is CASIPPDREQPQHF. The CDR3 DNA sequence: TGTGCCAGCATTCCGCCGGACAGGGAACAGCCCCAGCATTTT.

This clone has just one count. The CDR3 here is CAGTQGLSNQPQHF. CDR3 bases: TGTGCCGGAACACAGGGTCTTTCGAATCAGCCCCAGCATTTT. The genes are TRBV12-1 and TRBJ1-5; TRBD1 is the table's D call, not checked against the DNA. TRBV12-1 is classified as a pseudogene. CDR3 size: 14 residues.

The chain employs TRBV13 and TRBJ2-3; 12 nucleotides match TRBD2. V was pared by 2 bases and J by 3 bases, with 24 bases of the junction left unmatched. CDR3 size: 23 residues. The germline gives CDR1 PRHDT, CDR2 FYEKMQ (reference sequence). The CDR3, as DNA: TGTGCCAGCAGCTTATTAGCCTTTGGGGCTAGCGGGGGGGCAAGGAGTAGGACAGATACGCAGTATTTT. This translates into CASSLLAFGASGGARSRTDTQYF.

The chain combines TRBV7-2 with TRBJ2-7; 11 nucleotides line up with TRBD2. J gave up 2 bases and V 7 bases, and 4 bases lay outside the gene matches. The germline CDR1 and CDR2 sequences are SGHTA and FQGNSA. CDR3 size: 14 residues. The DNA for the CDR3 is TGTGCCAGCAAAGTGACTAGCGGGACCTACGAGCAGTACTTC. This gives the protein CASKVTSGTYEQYF.

The chain employs TRBV11-1 and TRBJ2-5; 10 positions match TRBD2. Germline lookup yields CDR1 SGHAT and CDR2 FQDESV (reference sequence). The CDR3 length is 15 residues. V lost 3 bases and J lost 4; bases outside the gene matches: 5. CDR3 sequence reads: CASSFSGGGRETQYF. The DNA for the CDR3 is TGTGCCAGCAGCTTCAGCGGGGGGGGGAGAGAGACCCAGTACTTC.

The V and J genes are TRBV7-2 and TRBJ1-2; possibly TRBD1 for D (6 bases). Trimming took 5 bases from V and 6 from J, leaving 16 bases between them. Looked up from germline, CDR1 is SGHTA and CDR2 is FQGNSA. CDR3 length: 14 amino acids. The CDR3 reads CASSLPGEGDGYTF. The DNA of the CDR3 is TGTGCCAGCAGCCTACCGGGCGAGGGGGATGGCTACACCTTC.

V and J are TRBV5-4 and TRBJ2-1, with 11 bases aligning to TRBD1. This CDR3 spans 15 amino acids. Germline CDR1 and CDR2: SGHNT and YYREEE (reference sequence). V trimming: 5 bases; J trimming: 6 bases; junction bases outside the gene matches: 7. CDR3 DNA: TGTGCCAGCAGTTCCGGGACAGGGGGATCCAATGAGCAGTTCTTC. Translation gives CASSSGTGGSNEQFF. Supplemented by reference TRBV5-4 and TRBJ2-1, the full variable domain reads ETGVTQSPTHLIKTRGQQVTLRCSSQSGHNTVSWYQQALGQGPQFIFQYYREEENGRGNFPPRFSGLQFPNYSSELNVNALELDDSALYLCASSSGTGGSNEQFFGPGTRLTVL.

In nucleotides, the CDR3 is TGTGCCAGCAGCTTAGCAATACAATACACAGATACGCAGTATTTT. It codes for CASSLAIQYTDTQYF. The chain recombines TRBV7-2 with TRBJ2-3, with D uncertain. Trimming pared 0 bases from V and 2 bases from J, leaving 9 bases between. From germline, CDR1 is SGHTA and CDR2 FQGNSA. The CDR3 contains 15 residues.

The CDR3 loop reads CASSLGTGTGGYPLHF. CDR3 DNA sequence: TGTGCCAGCAGTTTAGGGACCGGGACAGGGGGGTATCCCCTCCACTTT. This sequence joins TRBV28 and TRBJ1-6, with 11 bases lining up with TRBD1. Germline V gives CDR1 MDHEN, CDR2 SYDVKM. J was trimmed by 13 bases and V by 2 bases; bases with no gene match: 10. CDR3 size: 16 residues.

The V and J genes are TRBV28 and TRBJ2-3; 9 nucleotides match TRBD1. Germline loops: CDR1 MDHEN, CDR2 SYDVKM. CDR3 length equals 16 residues. The ends lost 3 bases at V and 4 bases at J; junction bases unmatched: 8. This chain's CDR3 is CASSFRPTGGADTQYF. DNA for the CDR3: TGTGCCAGCAGTTTCCGTCCCACAGGGGGCGCAGATACGCAGTATTTT.

The chain links TRBV5-1 to TRBJ2-5; possible D gene TRBD2, 5 bases. The CDR3 has 11 amino acids. CDR1 is SGHRS, CDR2 YFSETQ, per germline. The ends were cut back, 4 bases at V and 5 bases at J, with 6 bases in the middle. This chain's CDR3 is CASSRGETQYF. In DNA, the CDR3 is TGCGCCAGCAGCAGAGGGGAGACCCAGTACTTC.

The gene calls are TRBV7-2 and TRBJ1-2, with 7 bases matching TRBD1. The J segment lost 8 bases and the V segment lost 6 bases, leaving 6 bases of the junction unmatched. The V gene's germline CDR1 is SGHTA and CDR2 FQGNSA. CDR3 length: 12 amino acids. The CDR3 nucleotides are TGTGCCAGCAGTCGTACAGGGGTCGGCTACACCTTC. Protein sequence: CASSRTGVGYTF.

The chain uses TRBV28 and TRBJ2-2, with a possible D match to TRBD1 (6 bases). The CDR3 has 12 residues. The germline gives CDR1 MDHEN, CDR2 SYDVKM. Trimming cost V 8 bases and J 7 bases, with 11 bases left between them. Here the CDR3 reads CASARQVGELFF. The DNA for the CDR3 is TGTGCCAGCGCCAGACAGGTCGGGGAGCTGTTTTTT.

The rearrangement links TRBV27 to TRBJ2-1, with 7 nucleotides matching TRBD2. CDR3 length: 15 residues. Losses at the gene ends were 3 bases for V and 0 bases for J; bases not matched to a gene: 2. The germline CDR1 and CDR2 sequences are MNHEY and SMNVEV (reference sequence). The CDR3 here is CASSFGGSSYNEQFF. The CDR3 bases are TGTGCCAGCAGTTTCGGGGGGAGCTCCTACAATGAGCAGTTCTTC.

V is TRBV28 and J is TRBJ1-4; 11 bases fit TRBD1. The J segment lost 6 bases and the V segment lost 5 bases, leaving 2 bases of the junction unmatched. CDR3 length: 14 amino acids. CDR1 and CDR2 from the germline V gene are MDHEN and SYDVKM. The CDR3 region has the DNA TGTGCCAGCAGTAGGGACAGGGGGTATGAAAAACTGTTTTTT. Its protein product is CASSRDRGYEKLFF.

V is TRBV29-1 and J is TRBJ2-4, with a weak D call TRBD2 (6 bases). Germline values: CDR1 SQVTM, CDR2 ANQGSEA. V lost 6 bases to trimming and J lost 9 bases, with 18 bases between them. The CDR3 totals 13 residues. CDR3 residues: CSVNRDSSSIQYF. The CDR3 DNA follows: TGCAGCGTGAACCGGGACTCCAGCAGCATTCAGTACTTC.

V is TRBV5-1 and J is TRBJ2-7, with 7 bases that match TRBD1. Germline-derived CDR1 and CDR2 are SGHRS and YFSETQ. The CDR3 has 15 amino acids. Trimming at V came to 0 bases and at J to 2 bases, leaving 5 bases not matched to a gene. CDR3: CASSLAWDSAYEQYF. CDR3 coding DNA: TGCGCCAGCAGCTTGGCCTGGGACAGCGCCTACGAGCAGTACTTC.

The gene calls are TRBV5-1 and TRBJ2-7; 7 bases are a match to TRBD1. The CDR3 is 14 residues long. CDR1 and CDR2 from the germline V gene are SGHRS and YFSETQ. After removal of 0 bases from V and 5 bases from J, the junction contained 5 bases not matched to a gene. The CDR3 reads CASSLGQGVHEQYF. The CDR3, as DNA: TGCGCCAGCAGCTTGGGGCAGGGGGTCCACGAGCAGTACTTC.

The rearrangement links TRBV6-1 to TRBJ1-5; D not certain. This CDR3 is built from 13 residues. Trimming shortened V by 2 bases and J by 6 bases, and 8 bases separated the two germline ends. Per germline, CDR1 MNHNS and CDR2 SASEGT. CDR3 protein: CASSEYPGQPQHF. The CDR3 DNA sequence: TGTGCCAGCAGTGAATACCCAGGTCAGCCCCAGCATTTT.